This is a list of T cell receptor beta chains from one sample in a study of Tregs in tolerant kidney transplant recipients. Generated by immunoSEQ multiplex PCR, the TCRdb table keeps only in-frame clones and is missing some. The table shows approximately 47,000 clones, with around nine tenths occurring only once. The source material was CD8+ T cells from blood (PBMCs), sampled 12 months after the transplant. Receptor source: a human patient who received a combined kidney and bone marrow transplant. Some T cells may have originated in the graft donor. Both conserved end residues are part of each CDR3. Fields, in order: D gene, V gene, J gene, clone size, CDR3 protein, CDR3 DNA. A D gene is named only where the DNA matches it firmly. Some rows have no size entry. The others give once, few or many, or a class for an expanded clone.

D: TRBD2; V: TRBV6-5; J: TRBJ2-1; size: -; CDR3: CATGLAGYNEQFF; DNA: TGTGCCACCGGACTAGCGGGTTACAATGAGCAGTTCTTC
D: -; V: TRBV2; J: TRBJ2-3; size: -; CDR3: CASTGKNSVTDTQYF; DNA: TGTGCCAGCACCGGAAAAAATAGCGTAACAGATACGCAGTATTTT
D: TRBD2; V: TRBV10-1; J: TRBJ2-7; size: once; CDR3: CASSESGGKGLAIKVDEQYF; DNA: TGCGCCAGCAGTGAGTCCGGGGGGAAGGGACTAGCTATAAAGGTCGACGAGCAGTACTTC
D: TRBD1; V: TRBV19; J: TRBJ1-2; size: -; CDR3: CASSPMGTGGAYGYTF; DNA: TGTGCCAGTAGTCCCATGGGGACAGGGGGCGCCTATGGCTACACCTTC
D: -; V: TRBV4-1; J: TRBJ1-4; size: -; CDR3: CASSQEEGGRGEKLFF; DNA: TGCGCCAGCAGCCAAGAAGAGGGAGGTAGAGGCGAAAAACTGTTTTTT
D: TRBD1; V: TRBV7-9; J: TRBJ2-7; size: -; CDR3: CASSRKTTGLHEQYF; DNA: TGTGCCAGCAGCCGAAAGACGACAGGGCTCCACGAGCAGTACTTC
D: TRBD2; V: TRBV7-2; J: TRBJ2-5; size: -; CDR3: CASSLAPAQTSGGPLETQYF; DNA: TGTGCCAGCAGCTTAGCCCCAGCCCAAACTAGCGGGGGCCCCCTAGAGACCCAGTACTTC
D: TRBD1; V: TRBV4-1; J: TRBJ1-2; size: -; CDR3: CASSQKDRAVGYTF; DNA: TGCGCCAGCAGCCAAAAGGACAGGGCGGTCGGCTACACCTTC
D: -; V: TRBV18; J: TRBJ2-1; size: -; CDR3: CASSPGASVVNEQFF; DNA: TGTGCCAGCTCACCAGGGGCTAGCGTTGTCAATGAGCAGTTCTTC
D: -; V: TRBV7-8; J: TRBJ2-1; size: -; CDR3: CASSNSRTEQFF; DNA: TGTGCCAGCAGCAATAGCCGCACTGAGCAGTTCTTC
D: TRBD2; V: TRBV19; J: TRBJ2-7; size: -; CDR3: CASSIGGYHYEQYF; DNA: TGTGCCAGTAGTATCGGGGGGTATCACTACGAGCAGTACTTC
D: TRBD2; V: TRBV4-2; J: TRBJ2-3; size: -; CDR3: CASSQAGGDTQYF; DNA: TGTGCCAGCAGCCAAGCCGGGGGGGATACGCAGTATTTT
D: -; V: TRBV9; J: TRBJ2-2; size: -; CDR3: CASSVGGATGELFF; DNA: TGTGCCAGCAGCGTTGGGGGCGCCACCGGGGAGCTGTTTTTT
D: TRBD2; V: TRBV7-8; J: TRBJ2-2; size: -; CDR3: CASSLGSLAGITGELFF; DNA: TGTGCCAGCAGCTTAGGAAGTCTAGCGGGAATCACCGGGGAGCTGTTTTTT
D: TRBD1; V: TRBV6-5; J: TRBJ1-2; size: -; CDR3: CASSYYLTGDYGYTF; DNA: TGTGCCAGCAGTTACTACCTGACAGGGGACTATGGCTACACCTTC
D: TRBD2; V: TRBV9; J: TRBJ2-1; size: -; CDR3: CASSVPSSGGHYNEQFF; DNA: TGTGCCAGCAGCGTTCCCTCTAGCGGGGGCCACTACAATGAGCAGTTCTTC
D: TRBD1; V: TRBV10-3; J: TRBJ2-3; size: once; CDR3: CAIRGEGASTDTQYF; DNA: TGTGCCATCAGGGGTGAGGGGGCTAGCACAGATACGCAGTATTTT
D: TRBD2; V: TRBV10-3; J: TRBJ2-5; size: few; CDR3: CAISAETSGGALVGETQYF; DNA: TGTGCCATCAGTGCGGAGACTAGCGGGGGGGCATTGGTCGGTGAGACCCAGTACTTC
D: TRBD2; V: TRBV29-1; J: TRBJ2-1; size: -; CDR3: CSVEGGGRGNEQFF; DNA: TGCAGCGTTGAAGGAGGCGGGAGAGGTAATGAGCAGTTCTTC
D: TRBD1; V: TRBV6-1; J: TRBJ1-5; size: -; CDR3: CASSERTGDNQPQHF; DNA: TGTGCCAGCAGTGAAAGGACAGGGGACAATCAGCCCCAGCATTTT
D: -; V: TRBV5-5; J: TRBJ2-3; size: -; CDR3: CASTSSRGRGGTDTQYF; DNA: TGTGCCAGCACCTCCTCAAGGGGGCGGGGTGGCACAGATACGCAGTATTTT
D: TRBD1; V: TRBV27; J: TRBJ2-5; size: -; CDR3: CASSFFTGGETQYF; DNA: TGTGCCAGCAGTTTTTTTACAGGGGGCGAGACCCAGTACTTC
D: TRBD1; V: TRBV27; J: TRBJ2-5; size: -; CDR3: CASSLRPGTGDWETQYF; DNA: TGTGCCAGCAGTTTGCGACCCGGGACAGGGGATTGGGAGACCCAGTACTTC
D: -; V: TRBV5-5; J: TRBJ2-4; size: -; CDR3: CASSVLLQVGKNIQYF; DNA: TGTGCCAGCAGCGTCTTATTGCAGGTCGGCAAAAACATTCAGTACTTC
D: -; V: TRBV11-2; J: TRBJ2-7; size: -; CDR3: CASSSTHYEQYF; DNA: TGTGCCAGCAGCTCGACACATTACGAGCAGTACTTC
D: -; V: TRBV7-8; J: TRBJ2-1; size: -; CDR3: CASSLPIQRASYNEQFF; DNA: TGTGCCAGCAGCTTACCGATCCAGCGGGCCTCCTACAATGAGCAGTTCTTC
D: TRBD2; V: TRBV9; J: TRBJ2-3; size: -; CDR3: CASSPYGASGVDTQYF; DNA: TGTGCCAGCAGCCCGTATGGGGCTAGCGGGGTAGATACGCAGTATTTT
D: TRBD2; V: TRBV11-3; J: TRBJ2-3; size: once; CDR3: CASSSWTSGSTDTQYF; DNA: TGTGCCAGCAGCTCCTGGACTAGCGGTAGCACAGATACGCAGTATTTT
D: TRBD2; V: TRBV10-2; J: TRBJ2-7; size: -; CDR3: CASIDSGRTRVYEQYF; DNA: TGCGCCAGCATTGATAGCGGGAGGACCCGTGTCTACGAGCAGTACTTC
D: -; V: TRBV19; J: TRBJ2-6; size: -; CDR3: CASSGSWGVGANVLTF; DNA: TGTGCCAGTAGTGGTTCATGGGGGGTTGGGGCCAACGTCCTGACTTTC
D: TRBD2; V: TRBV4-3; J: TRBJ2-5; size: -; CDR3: CASSYGIAGGPQYF; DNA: TGCGCCAGCAGCTACGGTATAGCGGGGGGGCCCCAGTACTTC
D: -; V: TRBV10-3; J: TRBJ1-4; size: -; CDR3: CAISDVLGVLNEKLFF; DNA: TGTGCCATCAGTGATGTCTTAGGGGTTCTCAATGAAAAACTGTTTTTT
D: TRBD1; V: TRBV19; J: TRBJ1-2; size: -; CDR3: CASSSLYGQVYNYGYTF; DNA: TGTGCCAGTAGCTCCTTATACGGACAGGTTTACAACTATGGCTACACCTTC
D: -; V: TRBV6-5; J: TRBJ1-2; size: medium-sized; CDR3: CASSFGGDGYTF; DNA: TGTGCCAGCAGTTTCGGAGGGGATGGCTACACCTTC
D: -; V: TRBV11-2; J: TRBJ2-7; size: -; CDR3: CASSLGQGAGYEQYF; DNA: TGTGCCAGCAGCTTAGGCCAGGGAGCGGGCTACGAGCAGTACTTC
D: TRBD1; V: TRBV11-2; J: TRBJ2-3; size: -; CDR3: CASSSPWGTGRNTDTQYF; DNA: TGTGCCAGCAGCTCCCCCTGGGGGACAGGGAGGAATACAGATACGCAGTATTTT
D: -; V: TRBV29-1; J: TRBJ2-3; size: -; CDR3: CSVEGEDTQYF; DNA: TGCAGCGTTGAGGGCGAGGATACGCAGTATTTT
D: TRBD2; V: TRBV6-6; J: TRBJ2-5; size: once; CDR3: CASSFLAGGGETQYF; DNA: TGTGCCAGCAGTTTCTTAGCGGGGGGCGGGGAGACCCAGTACTTC
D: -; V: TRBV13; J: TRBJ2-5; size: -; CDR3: CASSLDRAGGKETQYF; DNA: TGTGCCAGCAGCTTAGATCGAGCGGGCGGAAAAGAGACCCAGTACTTC
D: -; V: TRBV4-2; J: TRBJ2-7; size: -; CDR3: CASSQEGDSYEQYF; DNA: TGTGCCAGCAGCCAAGAGGGTGACAGTTACGAGCAGTACTTC